These T cell receptor beta chains were read from a single sample in a study of T cells after posttransplantation cyclophosphamide. TCRdb's table, derived via immunoSEQ multiplex PCR, lists solely in-frame clones and lacks some. The sample contains more than 30,000 clones, none of them singletons. The sample taken for sequencing was PBMCs. The receptors shown here come from a girl between 5 and 17 years old in good health, CMV-negative, and a related stem cell transplant donor. The CDR3 runs from the conserved cysteine through the conserved F or W.

TRBJ1-5 TRBV28 CASSLRQRNQPQHF
TRBJ1-2 TRBV5-6 CASSWTRATFYGYTF
TRBJ2-2 TRBV28 CASSLLLTSGANTGELFF
. TRBV5-4 CASSRVGTGDEQYF
TRBJ2-3 TRBV19 CASSIGWSVSTDTQYF
TRBJ2-2 TRBV9 CASSVRGITGELFF
TRBJ2-7 TRBV27 CASRDISYEQYF
TRBJ2-2 TRBV5-1 CASRWTRGPGELFF
TRBJ1-3 TRBV21-1 CASSRPRGVGNTIYF
TRBJ2-3 TRBV7-6 CASSLAGTADTQYF
. TRBV28 CATLRLAGAYEQYF
TRBJ2-1 TRBV19 CAAKDRQDEQFF
TRBJ2-1 TRBV6-5 CASSYSGSYNEQFF
TRBJ2-7 TRBV5-1 CASSLVQGAYEQYF
TRBJ2-2 TRBV6-4 CASSATGDTGELFF
TRBJ1-2 TRBV5-1 CASSAGQQTNYGYTF
TRBJ2-3 TRBV19 CATARPRRERGTDTQYF
TRBJ2-2 TRBV6-4 CASRQGAEAGELFF